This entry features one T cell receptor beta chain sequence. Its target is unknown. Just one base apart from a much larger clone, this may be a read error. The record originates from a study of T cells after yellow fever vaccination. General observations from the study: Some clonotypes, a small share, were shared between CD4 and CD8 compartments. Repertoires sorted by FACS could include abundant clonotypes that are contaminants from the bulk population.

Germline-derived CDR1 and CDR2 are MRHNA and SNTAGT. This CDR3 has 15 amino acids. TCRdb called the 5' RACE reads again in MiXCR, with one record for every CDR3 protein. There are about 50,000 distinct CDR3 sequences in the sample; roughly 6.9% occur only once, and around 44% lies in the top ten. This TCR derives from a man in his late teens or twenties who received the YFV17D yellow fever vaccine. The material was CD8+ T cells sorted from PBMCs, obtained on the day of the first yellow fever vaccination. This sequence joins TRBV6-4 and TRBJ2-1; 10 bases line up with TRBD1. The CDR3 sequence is CASRPGTGDYNERFF. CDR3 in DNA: TGTGCCAGCCGACCTGGGACAGGGGATTACAATGAGCGGTTCTTC.